Following are 12 T cell receptor beta chains from one sample sequenced in a study of T cells in women clearing cervical HPV infection (dated by TCRdb to the late 2010s). The library was made by the immunoSEQ multiplex PCR assay. TCRdb took over this immuneACCESS table, retaining in-frame rearrangements with V and J assigned. Such tables are incomplete; in checked studies, under half of the missing clones stem from an unresolved V gene, and the remainder is unexplained. This sample's records show around 39,000 clones. The ten largest clones capture less than 8% of the sample. The sequenced sample was blood buffy coat. These receptors all come from a woman aged 18-70 years with a cervical HPV16 infection that either progressed to CIN3+ or cleared (not recorded which).

Concerning this clone: The sequenced fragment ends 3 residues before the CDR3 boundary, so the rest is inferred from the germline J gene. This chain uses TRBV14 with TRBJ1-2; the match to TRBD1 covers 7 bases. In germline, CDR1 is SGHDN, CDR2 FVKESK. The CDR3 sequence is 18 residues long. V shed 4 bases and J 2 bases; nucleotides not matched to a gene: 16. CDR3 DNA, as far as it was read: TGTGCCAGCAGCCCCTCTGGGACAGCAGTTGGCAAAAACTATGGC. Its protein is CASSPSGTAVGKNYG. The whole CDR3 sequence reads CASSPSGTAVGKNYGYTF. The full variable domain, with the rest looked up from reference TRBV14 and TRBJ1-2, is EAGVTQFPSHSVIEKGQTVTLRCDPISGHDNLYWYRRVMGKEIKFLLHFVKESKQDESGMPNNRFLAERTGGTYSTLKVQPAELEDSGVYFCASSPSGTAVGKNYGYTFGSGTRLTVV.

The part of the CDR3 DNA that was read is TGTGCCAGCAGGCGGACAGGCTTATCCTACGAG. It yields the protein CASRRTGLSYE. The whole CDR3 sequence is CASRRTGLSYEQYF. The V gene is TRBV2, the J gene TRBJ2-7, with 7 bases lining up with TRBD1. The read ends 3 residues shy of where the CDR3 ends; the end is completed using the germline J gene. Per the germline V gene, CDR1 is SNHLY and CDR2 is FYNNEI. With V trimmed by 6 bases and J by 1 base, 6 bases remained unmatched. This CDR3 comprises 14 residues.

On this clone: The read gets to within 3 residues of the CDR3 end, and the germline J gene fills in the rest. The V and J genes are TRBV19 and TRBJ1-1, with a possible D match to TRBD1 (5 bases). The V end was cut by 3 bases, the J end by 1 base, with 15 bases between. There are 16 residues in the CDR3. Germline CDR1 reads LNHDA; CDR2 reads SQIVND (reference sequence). CDR3 residues: CASSIRAPAGNTEAFF. The DNA read from the CDR3 is TGTGCCAGTAGTATCAGGGCTCCCGCTGGGAACACTGAA.

Comments on this clone: The CDR3 end is not reached by the read, which stops 3 residues before it; the germline J gene fills it in. The chain combines TRBV5-1 with TRBJ2-3; the match to TRBD2 covers 13 bases. The CDR3 sequence is 18 residues long. Unmatched junction bases numbered 9, after V lost 5 bases and J lost 0 bases. Germline loops: CDR1 SGHRS, CDR2 YFSETQ. CDR3 protein: CASSMTSGGKSSTDTQYF. The part of the CDR3 DNA that was read is TGCGCCAGCAGTATGACTAGCGGGGGGAAGTCTAGCACAGATACG.

With regard to this clone: The read terminates 3 residues ahead of where the CDR3 ends, so the germline J gene completes it. The chain recombines TRBV19 with TRBJ2-7; 7 bases agree with TRBD1. The CDR3 has 14 residues. Trimming took 4 bases from V and 0 from J; bases not matched to a gene: 3. The germline V gene encodes CDR1 LNHDA and CDR2 SQIVND (reference sequence). CDR3 DNA, as far as it was read: TGTGCCAGTAGTACCGGGACAGCCTCCTACGAG. This encodes CASSTGTASYE. The CDR3 as a whole reads CASSTGTASYEQYF.

For this clone: The sequence runs out 3 residues before the end of the CDR3; the remainder is reconstructed from the germline J gene. The gene calls are TRBV20-1 and TRBJ2-1; D may be TRBD2 (6 bases). V was trimmed by 0 bases and J by 0 bases, leaving 12 bases between them. The CDR3 loop spans 16 amino acids. Germline V gene lookup returns CDR1 DFQATT and CDR2 SNEGSKA (reference sequence). CDR3 sequence reads: CSARDASVFSYNEQFF. The DNA read from the CDR3 is TGCAGTGCTAGAGACGCTAGCGTTTTCTCCTACAATGAG.

Notes on this clone: The CDR3 extends 3 residues past the end of the read, so its final part is completed from the germline J gene. The chain carries TRBV20-1 and TRBJ2-7; a weak D match, TRBD2 (6 bases). The CDR3 runs 12 residues. With 1 base removed from V and 5 bases from J, the gap between germline ends came to 9 bases. Germline-derived CDR1 and CDR2 are DFQATT and SNEGSKA (reference sequence). This CDR3 reads CSARVWGDEQYF. CDR3 bases read: TGCAGTGCTAGAGTATGGGGGGACGAG.

Regarding this clone: Read sequence stops 3 residues before the CDR3 end, and the germline J gene provides the missing end. J is TRBJ2-6 and V is TRBV2; the D gene could be TRBD1 or TRBD2 (5 bases each). The CDR3 totals 18 residues. Trimming removed 5 bases from V and 2 bases from J, with 19 bases in between. Germline lookup yields CDR1 SNHLY and CDR2 FYNNEI. CDR3 residues: CASSLQRGAGTGANVLTF. The sequenced part of the CDR3 DNA is TGTGCCAGCAGTTTGCAAAGAGGGGCCGGTACTGGGGCCAACGTC. The whole variable domain, remainder taken from reference TRBV2 and TRBJ2-6, is EPEVTQTPSHQVTQMGQEVILRCVPISNHLYFYWYRQILGQKVEFLVSFYNNEISEKSEIFDDQFSVERPDGSNFTLKIRSTKLEDSAMYFCASSLQRGAGTGANVLTFGAGSRLTVL.

A note on this clone: The read falls 3 residues short of the CDR3 end, and the missing part is taken from the germline J gene. The chain employs TRBV12-3 or TRBV12-4 and TRBJ2-7, with 7 bases fitting TRBD1. V shed 7 bases and J 2 bases; nucleotides not matched to a gene: 8. The CDR3 covers 14 residues. The sequenced CDR3 bases are TGTGCCAGCACCAGTCAGGGGGAACCCTACGAG. Protein product: CASTSQGEPYE. The complete CDR3 reads CASTSQGEPYEQYF.

A note on this clone: The DNA ends 3 residues before the CDR3 does, and the rest of the CDR3 is filled in from the germline J gene. The genes are TRBV7-6 and TRBJ2-3; 7 bases match TRBD2. The V gene's germline CDR1 is SGHVS and CDR2 FNYEAQ. The length of the CDR3 is 14 residues. The sequenced CDR3 bases are TGTGCCAGCTCCCCGTGGGGGAGCGGGGAGACG. Protein: CASSPWGSGET. The full CDR3 sequence reads CASSPWGSGETQYF.

Concerning this clone: Read coverage stops 3 residues before the CDR3 terminus; the germline J gene supplies the remainder. The rearrangement uses TRBV7-2 and TRBJ2-5; possible D gene TRBD1, 5 bases. Trimming shortened V by 1 base and J by 7 bases, and 10 bases separated the two germline ends. There are 13 residues in the CDR3. Germline loops: CDR1 SGHTA, CDR2 FQGNSA. This CDR3 is CASSLGPTGTQYF. The covered CDR3 bases are TGTGCCAGCAGCTTAGGGCCAACAGGGACC.

Turning to this clone: With the read ending 3 residues before the CDR3 end, the germline J gene is used to fill in that end. This chain links TRBV6-1 with TRBJ1-5, with D possibly TRBD1 on 5 matching bases. Germline loops: CDR1 MNHNS, CDR2 SASEGT. The CDR3 runs to 15 residues. Trimming took 2 bases from V and 5 from J, leaving 13 bases between them. The part of the CDR3 DNA that was read is TGTGCCAGCAGTGAAATCGGGGGGAGGTATCAGCCC. Translated, it gives CASSEIGGRYQP. The CDR3 in its entirety is CASSEIGGRYQPQHF.